Listed below are T cell receptor beta chains from one sample, sequenced in a study of T cell responses to AZD1222 COVID-19 vaccine. Assay used: immunoSEQ multiplex PCR; TCRdb lists only in-frame clones, some missing. The sample records 86,000 or so clones, 88% being singletons. The sample in question was peripheral blood, obtained 28 days after the second AZD1222 dose. Receptors originate from an adult who received the AZD1222 COVID-19 vaccine. Each CDR3 is given with its conserved first and last residue. A D gene is named only where the DNA matches it firmly. Where a row states a size, it is once, few, many or the class of an expanded clone; other rows omit it.

clone size: -
D gene: -
J gene: TRBJ2-7
V gene: TRBV6-1
CDR3 protein: CASSETYEQYF
CDR3 DNA: TGTGCCAGCAGTGAAACATACGAGCAGTACTTC

clone size: -
D gene: -
J gene: TRBJ1-1
V gene: TRBV28
CDR3 protein: CASSYRQQAFF
CDR3 DNA: TGTGCCAGCAGTTACCGACAGCAAGCTTTCTTT

clone size: -
D gene: -
J gene: TRBJ2-1
V gene: TRBV4-1
CDR3 protein: CASSQGSGVGYNEQFF
CDR3 DNA: TGCGCCAGCAGCCAAGGGTCGGGAGTAGGCTACAATGAGCAGTTCTTC

clone size: -
D gene: -
J gene: TRBJ2-1
V gene: TRBV9
CDR3 protein: CASSVGINSSYNEQFF
CDR3 DNA: TGTGCCAGCAGCGTAGGGATCAATAGCTCCTACAATGAGCAGTTCTTC

clone size: -
D gene: -
J gene: TRBJ1-6
V gene: TRBV27
CDR3 protein: CASSLAVRSPLHF
CDR3 DNA: TGTGCCAGCAGTTTAGCTGTCCGATCACCCCTCCACTTT

clone size: -
D gene: -
J gene: TRBJ2-1
V gene: TRBV4-1
CDR3 protein: CASSQDPGRGAYNEQFF
CDR3 DNA: TGCGCCAGCAGCCAAGATCCGGGCAGGGGAGCATACAATGAGCAGTTCTTC

clone size: -
D gene: TRBD1
J gene: TRBJ1-2
V gene: TRBV2
CDR3 protein: CASSEPGGFVYGYTF
CDR3 DNA: TGTGCCAGCAGTGAACCAGGGGGCTTTGTCTATGGCTACACCTTC

clone size: -
D gene: TRBD1
J gene: TRBJ1-4
V gene: TRBV7-9
CDR3 protein: CASRLTGGNEKLFF
CDR3 DNA: TGTGCCAGCAGGCTGACAGGGGGTAATGAAAAACTGTTTTTT

clone size: -
D gene: TRBD2
J gene: TRBJ2-7
V gene: TRBV4-3
CDR3 protein: CASSQDPASGLYEQYF
CDR3 DNA: TGCGCCAGCAGCCAAGATCCGGCTAGCGGATTATACGAGCAGTACTTC

clone size: -
D gene: TRBD1
J gene: TRBJ2-1
V gene: TRBV11-2
CDR3 protein: CASSFGQAPYNEQFF
CDR3 DNA: TGTGCCAGCAGCTTCGGACAGGCCCCCTACAATGAGCAGTTCTTC

clone size: -
D gene: -
J gene: TRBJ2-1
V gene: TRBV11-2
CDR3 protein: CASSLDLVQGYNEQFF
CDR3 DNA: TGTGCCAGCAGCTTAGATCTGGTACAGGGTTACAATGAGCAGTTCTTC

clone size: -
D gene: -
J gene: TRBJ2-3
V gene: TRBV12-3/TRBV12-4
CDR3 protein: CASSLARGDTQYF
CDR3 DNA: TGTGCCAGCAGTTTAGCGCGGGGAGATACGCAGTATTTT

clone size: few
D gene: TRBD1
J gene: TRBJ2-5
V gene: TRBV15
CDR3 protein: CATSRGSTGPETQYF
CDR3 DNA: TGTGCCACCAGCAGAGGTTCGACAGGGCCAGAGACCCAGTACTTC

clone size: few
D gene: TRBD1
J gene: TRBJ2-7
V gene: TRBV6-1
CDR3 protein: CASSETVTGSYEQYF
CDR3 DNA: TGTGCCAGCAGTGAGACTGTGACAGGGTCTTACGAGCAGTACTTC

clone size: -
D gene: -
J gene: TRBJ1-2
V gene: TRBV6-5
CDR3 protein: CASGQKGGYTF
CDR3 DNA: TGTGCCAGCGGACAAAAGGGCGGCTACACCTTC

clone size: -
D gene: -
J gene: TRBJ1-4
V gene: TRBV28
CDR3 protein: CASMAGGWEGEKLFF
CDR3 DNA: TGTGCCAGCATGGCAGGAGGGTGGGAGGGGGAAAAACTGTTTTTT

clone size: once
D gene: TRBD1
J gene: TRBJ1-5
V gene: TRBV11-2
CDR3 protein: CASSLEGQPHQPQHF
CDR3 DNA: TGTGCCAGCAGCTTAGAGGGACAGCCTCATCAGCCCCAGCATTTT

clone size: once
D gene: TRBD2
J gene: TRBJ2-7
V gene: TRBV5-1
CDR3 protein: CASSFGGSGSYEQYF
CDR3 DNA: TGCGCCAGCAGCTTTGGGGGCAGCGGGAGCTACGAGCAGTACTTC

clone size: -
D gene: -
J gene: TRBJ1-2
V gene: TRBV5-5
CDR3 protein: CASSPRDTSNYGYTF
CDR3 DNA: TGTGCCAGCAGCCCCCGGGACACCTCTAACTATGGCTACACCTTC

clone size: -
D gene: -
J gene: TRBJ2-6
V gene: TRBV7-2
CDR3 protein: CASSLEGIGANVLTF
CDR3 DNA: TGTGCCAGCAGCTTAGAGGGGATAGGAGCCAACGTCCTGACTTTC

clone size: -
D gene: -
J gene: TRBJ1-6
V gene: TRBV4-1
CDR3 protein: CASSQLAGANSPLHF
CDR3 DNA: TGCGCCAGCAGCCAACTAGCAGGGGCAAATTCACCCCTCCACTTT

clone size: -
D gene: -
J gene: TRBJ1-1
V gene: TRBV7-9
CDR3 protein: CASSAGYWGRNTEAFF
CDR3 DNA: TGTGCCAGCAGCGCAGGCTATTGGGGAAGGAACACTGAAGCTTTCTTT

clone size: -
D gene: TRBD1
J gene: TRBJ1-6
V gene: TRBV7-2
CDR3 protein: CASSFGQASRGSPLHF
CDR3 DNA: TGTGCCAGCAGCTTCGGACAGGCGTCAAGGGGATCACCCCTCCACTTT

clone size: -
D gene: -
J gene: TRBJ2-1
V gene: TRBV27
CDR3 protein: CASRTTARESSYNEQFF
CDR3 DNA: TGTGCCAGCAGAACTACCGCGAGGGAAAGCTCCTACAATGAGCAGTTCTTC

clone size: -
D gene: TRBD2
J gene: TRBJ2-7
V gene: TRBV12-5
CDR3 protein: CASGLGGGLAGEQYF
CDR3 DNA: TGTGCTAGTGGTTTGGGGGGAGGACTAGCAGGCGAGCAGTACTTC

clone size: -
D gene: -
J gene: TRBJ1-2
V gene: TRBV4-2
CDR3 protein: CASSQDHRGRGRVNYGYTF
CDR3 DNA: TGTGCCAGCAGCCAAGATCATCGCGGCAGGGGAAGAGTTAACTATGGCTACACCTTC

clone size: few
D gene: TRBD2
J gene: TRBJ2-3
V gene: TRBV2
CDR3 protein: CANVAGGEADTQYF
CDR3 DNA: TGTGCCAACGTAGCGGGAGGGGAGGCAGATACGCAGTATTTT

clone size: once
D gene: TRBD2
J gene: TRBJ2-7
V gene: TRBV3-1/TRBV3-2
CDR3 protein: CASSQDRVAGPYEQYF
CDR3 DNA: TGTGCCAGCAGCCAAGATAGGGTAGCGGGACCCTACGAGCAGTACTTC

clone size: -
D gene: -
J gene: TRBJ2-1
V gene: TRBV20-1
CDR3 protein: CSASFADPSYNEQFF
CDR3 DNA: TGCAGTGCTAGTTTTGCGGACCCCTCCTACAATGAGCAGTTCTTC

clone size: once
D gene: -
J gene: TRBJ1-1
V gene: TRBV11-2
CDR3 protein: CASSFDSNTEAFF
CDR3 DNA: TGTGCCAGCAGCTTTGACAGCAACACTGAAGCTTTCTTT

clone size: -
D gene: -
J gene: TRBJ2-2
V gene: TRBV6-6
CDR3 protein: CASSPLGDATNTGELFF
CDR3 DNA: TGTGCCAGCAGTCCTCTTGGGGACGCAACTAACACCGGGGAGCTGTTTTTT